This TCR beta chain was observed in a study of spatial heterogeneity in lung cancer (dated by TCRdb to between 2017 and 2020). Regarding the complete study: Beta-chain transcripts were consistently detected in greater numbers than alpha-chain transcripts, which likely reflects a higher abundance of beta-chain transcripts. A strong correlation was found between TCR transcript counts in tumor regions and a T cell transcriptional module score from matched bulk RNA-seq. In the raw uncorrected reads, each unique combination of TCR and UMI appeared more than ten times on average. In non-small cell lung cancer, the study quantitatively compared TCR alpha and beta repertoires across several tumor regions, matched nontumor lung, and blood. The study linked features of the TCR repertoire to counts of nonsynonymous mutations, which were determined by whole-exome sequencing of tumor tissue. At surgery, over 200 tumor regions, roughly 63 matched nontumor lung samples and 56 PBMC samples were TCR-sequenced for both alpha and beta chains.

This clonotype was observed many times. The specificity of this receptor is unknown. Nothing much larger sits one base from this clone, and base qualities are not available. Sample time point, as interpreted from the label and publication: sample taken at primary tumor resection. The donors were approximately 70 patients from the lung TRACERx cohort who had early-stage, untreated non-small cell lung cancer. Without any cell sorting, TCR sequencing was performed on whole RNA extracted either from tumor and nontumor lung tissue or from cryopreserved PBMC samples. Patients were selected for TCR sequencing only if sufficient RNA was available from at least two tumor regions. A lung pathologist reviewed the tumor and adjacent nontumor lung specimens before the specimens were selected. To prepare the library, 5' RACE was applied. TCRdb names NextSeq 500 as the instrument used. In the TCR library protocol, a unique molecular identifier was attached to each TCR cDNA molecule so that PCR and sequencing errors could be corrected. As for how the authors treated the data: Decombinator tools were used for TCR identification, UMI-based error correction and CDR3 extraction. Expanded TCRs were defined as those above a frequency of 2 per 1,000, corresponding to the top 1% of the tumor frequency distribution. Expanded tumor TCRs statistically deemed absent (corrected P<0.05) from at least one tumor region were classed as regional, and all other expanded tumor TCRs were classed as ubiquitous. Renyi diversity was calculated using the R vegan package after each repertoire was subsampled 100 times to 5,000 TCRs. CDR3 similarity networks were constructed using string-kernel similarity of amino acid triplets, with links drawn between CDR3s whose pairwise similarity was above 0.82. The public reads were reprocessed in TCRdb via fastp at Q25 and MiXCR, keeping in-frame beta chains. Each CDR3 protein appears once, grouped with its most common genes and DNA. TCRdb's processing, not the study's, gives the V and J calls here. Present in this sample are about 9,500 distinct CDR3 sequences, more than 13% of which were seen just once. The ten largest account for roughly an eighth of the sample.

Taken from cysteine to phenylalanine, the CDR3 has 15 residues. The retained sequence is limited to the CDR3, 45 bases, with the frame set at the first base. Relative to germline, V is missing 8 bases and J is missing 0 bases, with 6 bases of the junction outside any gene match. CDR1 and CDR2 (SGHVS, FQNEAQ) derive from the germline V gene. General findings and caveats noted by the study authors: Estimated TCR-seq coverage of tumor T cells was only 5.5% to 8% for alpha chains and 13% for beta chains. Confirming at a functional level the hypothesis that regional TCRs recognize regional mutations was considered to require additional single-cell paired TCR alpha and beta sequencing. A correlation was observed between the number of expanded intratumoral alpha and beta TCRs and the tumor nonsynonymous mutation count. Counts of ubiquitous and regional expanded TCRs were found to correlate with counts of ubiquitous and regional nonsynonymous mutations, respectively.

The material was lung tumor tissue, obtained at surgery. The V gene is TRBV7-8 and the J gene is TRBJ2-1; 8 central bases correspond to TRBD2. This TCR was sampled from a male donor with early-stage non-small cell lung cancer. The nucleotides are TGTGCCAGCCGGGGTGCGGGAGGCTCCTACAATGAGCAGTTCTTC. It translates as CASRGAGGSYNEQFF.